This paragraph covers one T cell receptor beta chain sequence. The target antigen is unknown. A marrow graft followed busulfan-fludarabine conditioning, with cyclophosphamide on days +3 and +4. The table came from immunoSEQ multiplex PCR; TCRdb's copy has only in-frame clones and leaves some out. The data show around 10,000 clones, with approximately 86% seen just once and 25% to 35% held by the top ten. Germline V gives CDR1 LNHDA, CDR2 SQIVND (reference sequence). V lost 5 bases and J 5 bases, leaving 16 bases between the germline ends. This CDR3 spans 14 amino acids. The sample is drawn from a study of T cells after posttransplantation cyclophosphamide. Findings and limits, study-wide: Later post-transplant blood repertoires were often dominated by donor CD8+ memory clones.

Sequencing was performed on CD4+ T cells sorted from PBMCs, taken after allogeneic stem cell transplant with posttransplant cyclophosphamide. This chain connects TRBV19 to TRBJ2-7; weak D call: TRBD1 (6 bases). The clonotype comes from a male patient between 25 and 39 years old who received an allogeneic stem cell transplant from a related donor, was CMV-positive, and had acute GVHD only. Some T cells may be graft donor cells. DNA of the CDR3: TGTGCCAGTAGTGAACAGGGTCAATCCCACGAGCAGTACTTC. It yields the protein CASSEQGQSHEQYF.